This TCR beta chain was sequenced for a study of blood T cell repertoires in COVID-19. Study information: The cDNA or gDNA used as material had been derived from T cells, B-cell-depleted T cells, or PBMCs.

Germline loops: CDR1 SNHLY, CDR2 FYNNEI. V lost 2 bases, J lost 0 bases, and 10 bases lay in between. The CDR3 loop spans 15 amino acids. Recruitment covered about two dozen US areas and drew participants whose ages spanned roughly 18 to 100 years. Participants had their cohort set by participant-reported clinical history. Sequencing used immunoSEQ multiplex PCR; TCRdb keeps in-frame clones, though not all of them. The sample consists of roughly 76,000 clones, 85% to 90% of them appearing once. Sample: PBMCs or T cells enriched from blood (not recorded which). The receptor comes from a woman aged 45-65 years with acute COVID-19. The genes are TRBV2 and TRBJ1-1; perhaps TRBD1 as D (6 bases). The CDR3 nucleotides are TGTGCCAGCAGTGAACCGGACAGACTGAACACTGAAGCTTTCTTT. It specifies CASSEPDRLNTEAFF. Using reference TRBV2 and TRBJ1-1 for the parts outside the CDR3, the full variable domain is EPEVTQTPSHQVTQMGQEVILRCVPISNHLYFYWYRQILGQKVEFLVSFYNNEISEKSEIFDDQFSVERPDGSNFTLKIRSTKLEDSAMYFCASSEPDRLNTEAFFGQGTRLTVV.